This TCR beta chain was observed in a study of cytomegalovirus exposure and HLA in healthy donors. On this clone: What it recognizes is unknown.

Overall study results and limits: Prior analysis indicated that the majority of TCR beta V segments exhibited productivity approximately 90% or approximately 30% of the time. According to the study, some 160 TCR beta chains were cytomegalovirus-associated.

The CDR3 runs to 15 residues. Trimming removed 6 bases from V and 8 bases from J; junction bases left unmatched: 12. Germline CDR1 and CDR2: SNHLY and FYNNEI. Vbeta (60) and Jbeta (13) primers were used in the PCR. The repertoire was sequenced with immunoSEQ multiplex PCR; TCRdb's copy has only in-frame clones and lacks some. The sample contains some 140,000 clones, over 70% of which appear only once. This chain uses TRBV2 with TRBJ2-3; 9 positions match TRBD1. The TCR comes from a man under 40 in good health and CMV-seropositive. What was sequenced was PBMCs. The CDR3 bases are TGTGCCAGCAGCGACTCTGGACAGGGGATAGGTACGCAGTATTTT. Translating gives CASSDSGQGIGTQYF.